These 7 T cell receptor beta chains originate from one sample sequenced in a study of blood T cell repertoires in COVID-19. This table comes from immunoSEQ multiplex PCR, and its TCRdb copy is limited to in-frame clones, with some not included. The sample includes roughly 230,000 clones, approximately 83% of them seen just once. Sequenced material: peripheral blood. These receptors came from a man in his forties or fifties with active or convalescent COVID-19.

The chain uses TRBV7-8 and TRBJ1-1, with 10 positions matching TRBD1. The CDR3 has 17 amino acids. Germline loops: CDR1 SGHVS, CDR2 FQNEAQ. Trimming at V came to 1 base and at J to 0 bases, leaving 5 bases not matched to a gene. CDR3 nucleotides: TGTGCCAGCAGCTTAGGTGGGACAGGGGTCATGAACACTGAAGCTTTCTTT. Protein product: CASSLGGTGVMNTEAFF.

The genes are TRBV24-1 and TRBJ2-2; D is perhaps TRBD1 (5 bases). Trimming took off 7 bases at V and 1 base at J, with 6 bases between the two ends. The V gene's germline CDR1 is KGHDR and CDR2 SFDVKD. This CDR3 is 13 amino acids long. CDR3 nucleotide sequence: TGTGCCACCAGCCAGGGGAACACCGGGGAGCTGTTTTTT. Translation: CATSQGNTGELFF.

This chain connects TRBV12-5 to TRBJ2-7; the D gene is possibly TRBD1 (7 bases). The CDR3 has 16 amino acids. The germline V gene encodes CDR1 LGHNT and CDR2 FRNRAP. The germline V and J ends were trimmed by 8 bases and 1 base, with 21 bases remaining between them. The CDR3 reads CASLFIRPGGSYEQYF. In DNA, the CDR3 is TGTGCTAGTCTCTTTATAAGGCCAGGGGGGTCCTACGAGCAGTACTTC.

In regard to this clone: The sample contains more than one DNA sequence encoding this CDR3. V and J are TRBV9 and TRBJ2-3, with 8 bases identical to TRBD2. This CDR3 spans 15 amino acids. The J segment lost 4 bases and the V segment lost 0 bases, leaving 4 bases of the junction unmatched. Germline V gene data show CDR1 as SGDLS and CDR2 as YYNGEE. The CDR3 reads CASSVAGGAADTQYF. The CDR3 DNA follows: TGTGCCAGCAGCGTAGCGGGGGGGGCGGCAGATACGCAGTATTTT.

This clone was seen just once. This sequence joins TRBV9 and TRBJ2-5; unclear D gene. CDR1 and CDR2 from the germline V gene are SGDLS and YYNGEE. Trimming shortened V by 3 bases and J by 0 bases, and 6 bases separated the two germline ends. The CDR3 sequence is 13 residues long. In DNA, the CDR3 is TGTGCCAGCAGCGATACTAACCAAGAGACCCAGTACTTC. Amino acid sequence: CASSDTNQETQYF.

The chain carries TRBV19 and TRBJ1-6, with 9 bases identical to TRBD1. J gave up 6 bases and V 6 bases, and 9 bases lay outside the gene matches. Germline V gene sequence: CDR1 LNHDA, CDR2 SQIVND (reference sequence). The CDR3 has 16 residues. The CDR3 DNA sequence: TGTGCCAGTAGAGACTATCCGGGACAGGGTAATTCACCCCTCCACTTT. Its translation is CASRDYPGQGNSPLHF.

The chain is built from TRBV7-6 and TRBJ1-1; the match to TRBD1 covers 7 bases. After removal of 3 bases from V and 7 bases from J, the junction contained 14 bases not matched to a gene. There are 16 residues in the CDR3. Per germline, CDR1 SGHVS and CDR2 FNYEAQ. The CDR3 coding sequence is TGTGCCAGCAGCTTTGGAAAGGGGACAGTGGCTGATGAAGCTTTCTTT. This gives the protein CASSFGKGTVADEAFF.